This T cell receptor beta chain was recorded in a study of CD8+ T cells in alopecia areata. The wider study: The SALT score measured affected scalp surface percentage in treated patients. Study results and caveats: Lesional scalp, notably in alopecia totalis/universalis, had clonality above that of normal scalp.

As regards this clone: Its antigen is currently unknown.

The CDR3 runs 13 residues. Trimming cost V 0 bases and J 5 bases, with 8 bases left between them. The germline V gene encodes CDR1 LNHNV and CDR2 YYDKDF (reference sequence). Sequencing used cDNA as its template, made by extracting RNA and reverse transcribing it. The repertoire was sequenced with immunoSEQ multiplex PCR; TCRdb's copy has only in-frame clones and lacks some. This sample has 270,000 or so clones, with about three fifths found just once. Treatment here: oral pan-JAK inhibitor, 5-10 mg twice daily. This chain joins TRBV15 and TRBJ2-7; no firm D call. This clonotype was obtained from a human donor with alopecia areata. Source: CD4+ T cells sorted from blood, taken at week 24, from a patient treated with tofacitinib. The CDR3 loop is CATSRDPSHEQYF. CDR3 coding DNA: TGTGCCACCAGCAGAGATCCCAGTCACGAGCAGTACTTC.